This T cell receptor beta chain emerged from a study of T cell changes during pregnancy in multiple sclerosis. Profiling relied on immunoSEQ multiplex PCR, and the TCRdb table lists in-frame clones only, not all of them. The sample has around 71,000 clones; 92% are singletons. The V gene lost 1 base and the J gene lost 0 bases, with 7 bases spanning the gap. This CDR3 is 15 amino acids long. CDR1 and CDR2 (germline): MDHEN, SYDVKM. This clone was recorded only once. V is TRBV28 and J is TRBJ1-3; D is ambiguous. The sequence was collected from a female donor with multiple sclerosis, enrolled in a pregnancy study. Sequencing was performed on peripheral blood, taken after pregnancy. CDR3: CASSLYAFSGNTIYF. The CDR3 coding sequence is TGTGCCAGCAGTTTATACGCGTTCTCTGGAAACACCATATATTTT.